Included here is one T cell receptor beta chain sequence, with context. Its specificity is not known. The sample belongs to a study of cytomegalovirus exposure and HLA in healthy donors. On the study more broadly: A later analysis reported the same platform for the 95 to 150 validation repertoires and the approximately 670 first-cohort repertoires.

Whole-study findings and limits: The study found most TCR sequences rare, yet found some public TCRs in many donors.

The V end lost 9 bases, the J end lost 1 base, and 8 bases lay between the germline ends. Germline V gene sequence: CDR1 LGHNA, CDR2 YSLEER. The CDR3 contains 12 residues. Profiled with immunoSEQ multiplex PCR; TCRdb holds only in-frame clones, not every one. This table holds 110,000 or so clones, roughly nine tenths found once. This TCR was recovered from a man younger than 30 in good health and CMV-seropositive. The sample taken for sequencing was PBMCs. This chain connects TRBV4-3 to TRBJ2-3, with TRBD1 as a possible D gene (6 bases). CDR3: CASGGGTDTQYF. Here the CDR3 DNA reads TGCGCCAGTGGGGGCGGCACAGATACGCAGTATTTT.